These 22 T cell receptor beta chains were all obtained from the same sample, sequenced in a study of cytomegalovirus exposure and HLA in healthy donors. PCR amplification relied on 60 Vbeta primers (plus 13 Jbeta primers). The data were produced by immunoSEQ multiplex PCR, yet TCRdb's version contains in-frame clones alone and is incomplete. The data contain 55,000 to 80,000 clones, roughly 78% of them singletons. The sample was PBMCs. These receptors were collected from a man aged 35 to 55 in good health and CMV-seronegative.

This clone was seen a few times. V usage is TRBV6-1 and J usage is TRBJ1-5, with 10 bases aligning to TRBD1. CDR3 length equals 18 residues. The ends lost 2 bases at V and 4 bases at J; junction bases unmatched: 11. CDR1 MNHNS and CDR2 SASEGT come from the germline V gene. The CDR3: CASSELPWDRGSNQPQHF. The CDR3 nucleotides read TGTGCCAGCAGTGAACTTCCTTGGGACAGGGGTTCAAATCAGCCCCAGCATTTT.

The CDR3 nucleotides read TGTGCCAGCAGCTTGGAATCACAGGCCAGGGGCTCCTACGAGCAGTACTTC. Translation gives CASSLESQARGSYEQYF. This chain uses TRBV5-4 with TRBJ2-7, with D tentatively TRBD1 (6 bases). Germline CDR1 SGHNT, CDR2 YYREEE (reference sequence). V lost 0 bases, J lost 0 bases, and 16 bases lay in between. There are 17 residues in the CDR3.

This chain links TRBV19 with TRBJ2-5; 7 positions match TRBD1. The closer fit of TRBJ2-7 to the DNA end suggests the J call may be wrong. The CDR3 consists of 14 residues. Germline CDR1 reads LNHDA; CDR2 reads SQIVND (reference sequence). Written as DNA, the CDR3 is TGTGCCAGTAGTATTAGGACAGGTCCCTACGAGCAGTACTTC. Encoded protein: CASSIRTGPYEQYF.

This chain joins TRBV5-1 and TRBJ2-7; TRBD2 agrees at 14 bases. CDR3 length: 15 residues. Trimming removed 4 bases from V and 6 bases from J; junction bases left unmatched: 6. The germline CDR1 and CDR2 sequences are SGHRS and YFSETQ. Here the CDR3 reads CASSTGLAGALEQYF. The CDR3 nucleotides are TGCGCCAGCAGCACGGGACTAGCGGGAGCCCTCGAGCAGTACTTC.

This chain uses TRBV6-4 with TRBJ1-1; no definite D call. The CDR3 spans 13 residues. V shed 6 bases and J shed 6 bases, with 14 bases lying between them. Germline V gene sequence: CDR1 MRHNA, CDR2 SNTAGT. The CDR3 loop is CASSDFTGSEAFF. In DNA, the CDR3 is TGTGCCAGCAGCGATTTCACGGGGTCTGAAGCTTTCTTT.

The gene calls are TRBV19 and TRBJ2-5; 10 bases are a match to TRBD1. The CDR3 is 12 residues long. J lost 9 bases, V lost 5 bases, and 3 bases had no gene match. The germline V gene has CDR1 LNHDA and CDR2 SQIVND (reference sequence). The CDR3: CASSGGTGAQYF. CDR3 sequence (DNA): TGTGCCAGTAGTGGGGGGACAGGGGCCCAGTACTTC.

The chain uses TRBV29-1 and TRBJ1-6, with 7 bases identical to TRBD1. The V gene end was trimmed by 5 bases and the J gene end by 9 bases; junction bases not matched to a gene: 7. The CDR3 loop spans 13 amino acids. Germline loops: CDR1 SQVTM, CDR2 ANQGSEA. The CDR3 DNA sequence: TGCAGCGTTCAAGGGGACAGAGGTTCACCCCTCCACTTT. Residues: CSVQGDRGSPLHF.

V gene TRBV11-2 combines with J gene TRBJ2-5; TRBD1 might be the D (5 bases). Germline V gene lookup returns CDR1 SGHAT and CDR2 FQNNGV. V lost 3 bases to trimming and J lost 2 bases, with 13 bases between them. The CDR3 has 15 amino acids. CDR3 amino acids: CASSFVGRAQETQYF. The CDR3 DNA sequence: TGTGCCAGCAGCTTCGTGGGGCGAGCACAAGAGACCCAGTACTTC.

The chain employs TRBV9 and TRBJ2-1; D is possibly TRBD1 (6 bases). Trimming took off 4 bases at V and 5 bases at J, with 19 bases between the two ends. The CDR3 extends over 16 amino acids. Germline CDR1 SGDLS, CDR2 YYNGEE. CDR3 amino acids: CASSPRGSLGNNEQFF. The CDR3 DNA follows: TGTGCCAGCAGCCCCAGGGGCTCCCTGGGCAACAATGAGCAGTTCTTC.

This chain connects TRBV28 to TRBJ2-7; D is perhaps TRBD1 (6 bases). The CDR3 is 13 amino acids. The ends were cut back, 6 bases at V and 2 bases at J, with 11 bases in the middle. Germline CDR1 reads MDHEN; CDR2 reads SYDVKM. CDR3 loop: CASSWDKAYEQYF. The CDR3 DNA is TGTGCCAGCAGCTGGGACAAAGCCTACGAGCAGTACTTC.

In regard to this clone: Mismatch with germline at one junction end may stem from a read error. The V gene is TRBV7-9, the J gene TRBJ1-4; TRBD1 is a possible D gene (6 bases). CDR1 and CDR2 from the germline V gene are SEHNR and FQNEAQ (reference sequence). CDR3 size: 17 residues. CDR3 loop: CSSSPSLDQGPNEKLFF. CDR3 DNA: TGTTCCAGCAGCCCATCCCTTGACCAGGGGCCTAATGAAAAACTGTTTTTT.

This rearrangement joins TRBV5-1 to TRBJ2-7; 10 positions agree with TRBD2. V shed 0 bases, J shed 9 bases, and the junction held 18 bases outside the gene matches. Per the germline V gene, CDR1 is SGHRS and CDR2 is YFSETQ. The CDR3 consists of 18 residues. Here the CDR3 DNA reads TGCGCCAGCAGCTTGGGACTAGCGGGTCGAAACCCCATCGACGTGCAGTACTTC. It translates to CASSLGLAGRNPIDVQYF.

The gene calls are TRBV19 and TRBJ2-5; 11 bases are shared with TRBD2. From germline, CDR1 is LNHDA and CDR2 SQIVND (reference sequence). The J segment lost 2 bases and the V segment lost 5 bases, leaving 7 bases of the junction unmatched. The CDR3 contains 16 residues. DNA for the CDR3: TGTGCCAGTAGTGGACTAGCGGGCAATACACAAGAGACCCAGTACTTC. This sequence encodes CASSGLAGNTQETQYF. The whole variable domain, remainder taken from reference TRBV19 and TRBJ2-5, is DGGITQSPKYLFRKEGQNVTLSCEQNLNHDAMYWYRQDPGQGLRLIYYSQIVNDFQKGDIAEGYSVSREKKESFPLTVTSAQKNPTAFYLCASSGLAGNTQETQYFGPGTRLLVL.

The chain uses TRBV7-3 and TRBJ2-1; 8 nucleotides match TRBD2. Germline CDR1 SGHTA, CDR2 FQGTGA. V was pared by 3 bases and J by 4 bases, with 5 bases of the junction left unmatched. This CDR3 spans 15 amino acids. For the CDR3, the DNA is TGTGCCAGCAGCTTGGGACTAGGCGAGTACAATGAGCAGTTCTTC. As protein: CASSLGLGEYNEQFF.

This chain links TRBV7-2 with TRBJ2-4; the match to TRBD2 covers 7 bases. Germline loops: CDR1 SGHTA, CDR2 FQGNSA. The CDR3 contains 15 residues. With 5 bases clipped from V and 0 bases from J, the junction kept 4 bases outside the gene matches. The DNA of the CDR3 is TGTGCCAGCAGCCAAGGCGGGGGAGCCAAAAACATTCAGTACTTC. Translation: CASSQGGGAKNIQYF. The full variable domain, completed using reference TRBV7-2 and TRBJ2-4, is GAGVSQSPSNKVTEKGKDVELRCDPISGHTALYWYRQSLGQGLEFLIYFQGNSAPDKSGLPSDRFSAERTGGSVSTLTIQRTQQEDSAVYLCASSQGGGAKNIQYFGAGTRLSVL.

V is TRBV4-1 and J is TRBJ2-1; 8 bases line up with TRBD2. V trimming: 1 base; J trimming: 7 bases; junction bases outside the gene matches: 6. There are 15 residues in the CDR3. In germline, CDR1 is MGHRA, CDR2 YSYEKL. As DNA, the CDR3 is TGCGCCAGCAGCCAAGTAAGCGGGAGCGCAAATGAGCAGTTCTTC. Its protein is CASSQVSGSANEQFF.

V is TRBV10-3 and J is TRBJ1-1, with D tentatively TRBD1 (5 bases). Germline CDR1 reads ENHRY; CDR2 reads SYGVKD. Trimming removed 10 bases from V and 4 bases from J, with 19 bases in between. The CDR3 runs to 14 residues. The CDR3 reads CASREDSTGTEAFF. CDR3 nucleotides: TGTGCCAGCAGAGAAGACAGTACCGGCACTGAAGCTTTCTTT.

The chain has TRBV27 and TRBJ2-5; 11 nucleotides align to TRBD2. Germline trimming cut 1 base from V and 3 bases from J; bases unmatched to any gene: 1. CDR1 and CDR2 (germline): MNHEY, SMNVEV (reference sequence). The CDR3 has 15 residues. CDR3 in amino acids: CASSLLGLAEETQYF. The CDR3 region has the DNA TGTGCCAGCAGTTTATTGGGACTAGCGGAAGAGACCCAGTACTTC.

V and J are TRBV9 and TRBJ2-5; 16 bases match TRBD2. Germline V gene lookup returns CDR1 SGDLS and CDR2 YYNGEE. CDR3 size: 17 residues. The J segment lost 1 base and the V segment lost 4 bases, leaving 4 bases of the junction unmatched. CDR3 loop: CASSPGTSGGVQETQYF. CDR3 nucleotides: TGTGCCAGCAGCCCAGGGACTAGCGGGGGGGTCCAAGAGACCCAGTACTTC.

The V gene is TRBV7-8, the J gene TRBJ2-4; 9 bases agree with TRBD1. The CDR3 covers 15 residues. V trimming: 0 bases; J trimming: 6 bases; junction bases outside the gene matches: 3. Germline values: CDR1 SGHVS, CDR2 FQNEAQ. The CDR3 DNA is TGTGCCAGCAGCTTAGCGACAGGGGGAGGAAACATTCAGTACTTC. It translates to CASSLATGGGNIQYF.

V gene TRBV27 combines with J gene TRBJ2-3; D remains unclear. Trimming pared 4 bases from V and 4 bases from J, leaving 9 bases between. The CDR3 consists of 13 residues. CDR1 MNHEY and CDR2 SMNVEV come from the germline V gene (reference sequence). CDR3 protein: CASSSPDSDTQYF. DNA of the CDR3: TGTGCCAGCAGTTCCCCAGACTCAGATACGCAGTATTTT.

The J gene is TRBJ1-1, the V gene TRBV5-1, with 9 nucleotides matching TRBD1. The CDR3 covers 15 residues. The J segment lost 1 base and the V segment lost 4 bases, leaving 5 bases of the junction unmatched. Germline loops: CDR1 SGHRS, CDR2 YFSETQ. DNA for the CDR3: TGCGCCAGCAGCCCGGGGGACAGGGAGAACACTGAAGCTTTCTTT. This translates into CASSPGDRENTEAFF.